The T cell receptor (beta chain) under discussion was sequenced for a study of T cell responses to AZD1222 COVID-19 vaccine. Trimming took off 7 bases at V and 3 bases at J, with 16 bases between the two ends. CDR3 size: 14 residues. Germline V lookup: CDR1 MDHEN, CDR2 SYDVKM. Of note for this clone: No antigen is known for it.

Second-dose groups at about 4 or about 12 weeks were pooled. Using immunoSEQ multiplex PCR, the repertoire was profiled, and TCRdb retains in-frame clones only, with some absent. Among some 130,000 clones listed, approximately 95% were seen once. Overall study findings and caveats: Nearly half of unique spike-specific TCRs reportedly avoided B.1.351 and B.1.1.7 mutated regions. Clonal diversity was possibly underestimated, and white British individuals and females predominated among donors. When two AZD1222 doses had been given, Spike-specific TCR breadth and depth rose.

This receptor was identified in an adult who received the AZD1222 COVID-19 vaccine. This sequence joins TRBV28 and TRBJ2-7, with D tentatively TRBD1 (6 bases). This specimen was peripheral blood, taken 28 days after the second AZD1222 dose. For the CDR3, the DNA is TGTGCCAGCAATCCTGGGACACTATACTACGAGCAGTACTTC. Translated: CASNPGTLYYEQYF.